The 18 T cell receptor beta chains listed next were all sequenced from one sample in a study of cytomegalovirus exposure and HLA in healthy donors (TCRdb year 2017). Library method: the immunoSEQ multiplex PCR assay. As stored in TCRdb, this immuneACCESS dataset retains in-frame rearrangements with V and J assigned. A fraction of the clones does not appear; measured against another copy, unresolved V genes explain less than half of the discrepancy, and the remainder lacks a known reason. Counted in this sample were approximately 98,000 clones; almost 96% of them appeared once. Together, the top ten hold roughly 0.67% of the sample. Sequencing was carried out using PBMCs. The receptors come from a woman aged 18-29 years in good health and CMV-seronegative.

The V call is TRBV29-1, the J call TRBJ2-7, with 10 positions matching TRBD2. The CDR3 sequence is 14 residues long. Germline CDR1 is SQVTM and CDR2 is ANQGSEA. Unmatched junction bases numbered 12, after V lost 5 bases and J lost 8 bases. CDR3 coding DNA: TGCAGCGTTCTTATAGCGGGGGGCCCTGGTAAGCAGTACTTC. Amino acids: CSVLIAGGPGKQYF.

The chain carries TRBV9 and TRBJ1-2; 7 bases are shared with TRBD1. The CDR3 consists of 14 residues. Germline V gene lookup returns CDR1 SGDLS and CDR2 YYNGEE. V shed 2 bases, J shed 6 bases, and the junction held 7 bases outside the gene matches. The CDR3 nucleotides are TGTGCCAGCAGCGTTAACTCAGGGGGAAATGGCTACACCTTC. This encodes CASSVNSGGNGYTF. The entire variable domain, with the rest obtained from reference TRBV9 and TRBJ1-2, is as follows: DSGVTQTPKHLITATGQRVTLRCSPRSGDLSVYWYQQSLDQGLQFLIQYYNGEERAKGNILERFSAQQFPDLHSELNLSSLELGDSALYFCASSVNSGGNGYTFGSGTRLTVV.

The V gene is TRBV11-2, the J gene TRBJ2-3, with D perhaps TRBD1 (5 bases). Germline V gene lookup returns CDR1 SGHAT and CDR2 FQNNGV. V lost 1 base and J lost 2, with 10 bases in between. The CDR3 has 15 residues. In DNA form, the CDR3 reads TGTGCCAGCAGCTTAGGGGGCGGTACCACAGATACGCAGTATTTT. Translating gives CASSLGGGTTDTQYF.

The rearrangement links TRBV5-4 to TRBJ1-2; a weak D match, TRBD1 (6 bases). V was shortened by 4 bases and J by 4 bases, with 17 bases between the two germline ends. There are 15 residues in the CDR3. Germline V gene lookup returns CDR1 SGHNT and CDR2 YYREEE (reference sequence). The CDR3 region is CASSDGGATTYGYTF. For the CDR3, the DNA is TGTGCCAGCAGCGACGGGGGGGCCACTACCTATGGCTACACCTTC.

The gene calls are TRBV7-2 and TRBJ2-1; 8 positions agree with TRBD2. Germline V gene data show CDR1 as SGHTA and CDR2 as FQGNSA. The CDR3 spans 15 residues. V lost 8 bases to trimming and J lost 5 bases; unmatched junction nucleotides: 11. The CDR3 region is CASASGLAGNNEQFF. The CDR3 DNA sequence: TGTGCCAGCGCCTCGGGGCTAGCGGGCAACAATGAGCAGTTCTTC.

CDR3 residues: CAISSGQVPTNYGYTF. Written as DNA, the CDR3 is TGTGCCATCAGCTCTGGACAGGTACCGACTAACTATGGCTACACCTTC. The chain is built from TRBV10-3 and TRBJ1-2; 7 bases align to TRBD1. With 6 bases clipped from V and 0 bases from J, the junction kept 10 bases outside the gene matches. The CDR3 length is 16 residues. From germline, CDR1 is ENHRY and CDR2 SYGVKD.

The chain uses TRBV7-9 and TRBJ1-6, with 7 bases identical to TRBD1. The CDR3 consists of 17 residues. CDR1 is SEHNR and CDR2 is FQNEAQ in the germline V gene (reference sequence). V was pared by 5 bases and J by 5 bases, with 12 bases of the junction left unmatched. CDR3 residues: CASSITGESANNSPLHF. The CDR3 DNA sequence: TGTGCCAGCAGCATAACAGGGGAATCGGCAAATAATTCACCCCTCCACTTT.

This clone was detected only once. V usage is TRBV7-9 and J usage is TRBJ2-1; 8 bases map to TRBD1. Trimming cost V 2 bases and J 3 bases; bases outside gene matches: 6. The CDR3 consists of 16 residues. CDR1 SEHNR and CDR2 FQNEAQ come from the germline V gene (reference sequence). The CDR3 nucleotides read TGTGCCAGCAGCTTAACTGACAGGGGCTACTACAATGAGCAGTTCTTC. Residues: CASSLTDRGYYNEQFF.

V usage is TRBV18 and J usage is TRBJ2-5, with 10 nucleotides matching TRBD2. Germline V gives CDR1 KGHSH, CDR2 LQKENI. V lost 4 bases to trimming and J lost 4 bases; unmatched junction nucleotides: 12. The CDR3 consists of 17 residues. This CDR3 reads CASSQSASGGIGETQYF. CDR3 nucleotide sequence: TGTGCCAGCTCACAGTCGGCTAGCGGGGGAATCGGAGAGACCCAGTACTTC.

This rearrangement joins TRBV11-3 to TRBJ1-2; D possibly corresponds to TRBD1 (5 bases). Germline CDR1 and CDR2: SGHNT and YENEEA. The CDR3 contains 17 residues. The ends were cut back, 1 base at V and 4 bases at J, with 19 bases in the middle. CDR3 sequence reads: CASSLGYQEGLGYGYTF. In DNA, the CDR3 is TGTGCCAGCAGCTTAGGCTACCAGGAGGGGTTGGGCTATGGCTACACCTTC.

V is TRBV4-2 and J is TRBJ1-1; 8 nucleotides line up with TRBD1. The V segment lost 1 base and the J segment 4 bases; nucleotides outside the gene matches: 14. The CDR3 loop spans 18 amino acids. Germline lookup yields CDR1 LGHNA and CDR2 YNFKEQ. The CDR3: CASSQGLGAGGGGTEAFF. In nucleotides, the CDR3 is TGTGCCAGCAGCCAAGGCCTCGGGGCAGGGGGCGGTGGCACTGAAGCTTTCTTT.

V gene TRBV12-5 combines with J gene TRBJ2-3; 11 positions match TRBD1. After removal of 6 bases from V and 1 base from J, the junction contained 12 bases not matched to a gene. The CDR3 is made up of 18 amino acids. Germline assignment: CDR1 LGHNT and CDR2 FRNRAP. CDR3 sequence (DNA): TGTGCTAGTGGACGCGGGACAGGGGGGTTCCGGGGCACAGATACGCAGTATTTT. Translating gives CASGRGTGGFRGTDTQYF.

V and J are TRBV11-2 and TRBJ2-1; D gene unclear. Germline CDR1 and CDR2: SGHAT and FQNNGV. Trimming stripped 2 bases from V and 10 bases from J, with 6 bases between. This CDR3 spans 11 amino acids. CDR3 nucleotide sequence: TGTGCCAGCAGCTTATCTATAGAGCAGTTCTTC. Protein: CASSLSIEQFF.

This chain uses TRBV7-3 with TRBJ2-2; D not resolved. V was cut by 5 bases and J by 3 bases, with 10 bases left in between. CDR1 SGHTA and CDR2 FQGTGA come from the germline V gene. The CDR3 runs to 14 residues. CDR3 coding DNA: TGTGCCAGCAGCCCTTCAGGATACACCGGGGAGCTGTTTTTT. It codes for CASSPSGYTGELFF.

The rearrangement uses TRBV9 and TRBJ2-7, with a weak D call TRBD2 (6 bases). The CDR3 is made up of 16 amino acids. Trimming cost V 4 bases and J 7 bases, with 24 bases left between them. Germline V gene sequence: CDR1 SGDLS, CDR2 YYNGEE. CDR3 sequence reads: CASSNPDGVSAGEQYF. CDR3 bases: TGTGCCAGCAGCAACCCCGACGGGGTATCAGCGGGTGAGCAGTACTTC.

A word on this clone: At the DNA level, this CDR3 is encoded by other sequences in the same sample as well. The V and J genes are TRBV27 and TRBJ1-5, with 8 bases fitting TRBD1. The V and J ends lost 6 bases and 2 bases, in that order; junction bases with no gene match: 3. CDR1 and CDR2 (germline): MNHEY, SMNVEV (reference sequence). This CDR3 spans 14 amino acids. DNA for the CDR3: TGTGCCAGCAGCCCGGACAGGGGCAATCAGCCCCAGCATTTT. Protein: CASSPDRGNQPQHF.

The chain combines TRBV11-3 with TRBJ2-1; 11 bases are shared with TRBD2. This CDR3 contains 20 residues. Germline assignment: CDR1 SGHNT and CDR2 YENEEA. The trim removed 5 bases at V and 0 bases at J, leaving 15 bases unmatched. The CDR3 region is CASSAPRLAGPLSSYNEQFF. CDR3 nucleotides: TGTGCCAGCAGCGCACCTAGACTAGCGGGGCCCCTAAGCTCCTACAATGAGCAGTTCTTC.

The chain uses TRBV27 and TRBJ2-3, with 8 bases identical to TRBD2. Germline values: CDR1 MNHEY, CDR2 SMNVEV (reference sequence). V lost 5 bases, J lost 5 bases, and 6 bases stayed unmatched. The CDR3 runs 14 residues. The CDR3, as DNA: TGTGCCAGCAGTCGCCTGACTAGCGAAGATACGCAGTATTTT. Its protein is CASSRLTSEDTQYF.